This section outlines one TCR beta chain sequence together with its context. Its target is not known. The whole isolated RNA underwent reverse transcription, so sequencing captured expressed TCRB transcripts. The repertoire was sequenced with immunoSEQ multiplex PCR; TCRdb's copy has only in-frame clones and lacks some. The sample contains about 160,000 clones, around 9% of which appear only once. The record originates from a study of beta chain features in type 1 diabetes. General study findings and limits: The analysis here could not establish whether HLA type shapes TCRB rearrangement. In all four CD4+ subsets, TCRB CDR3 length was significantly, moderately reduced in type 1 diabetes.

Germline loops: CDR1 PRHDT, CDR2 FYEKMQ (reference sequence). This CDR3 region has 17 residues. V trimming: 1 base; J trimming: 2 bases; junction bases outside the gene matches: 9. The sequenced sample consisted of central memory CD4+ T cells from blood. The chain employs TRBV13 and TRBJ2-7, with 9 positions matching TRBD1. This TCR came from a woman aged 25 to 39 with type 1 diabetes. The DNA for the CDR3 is TGTGCCAGCAGCTTAGAGAGTCCGACAGGGGGAACCTACGAGCAGTACTTC. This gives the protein CASSLESPTGGTYEQYF.